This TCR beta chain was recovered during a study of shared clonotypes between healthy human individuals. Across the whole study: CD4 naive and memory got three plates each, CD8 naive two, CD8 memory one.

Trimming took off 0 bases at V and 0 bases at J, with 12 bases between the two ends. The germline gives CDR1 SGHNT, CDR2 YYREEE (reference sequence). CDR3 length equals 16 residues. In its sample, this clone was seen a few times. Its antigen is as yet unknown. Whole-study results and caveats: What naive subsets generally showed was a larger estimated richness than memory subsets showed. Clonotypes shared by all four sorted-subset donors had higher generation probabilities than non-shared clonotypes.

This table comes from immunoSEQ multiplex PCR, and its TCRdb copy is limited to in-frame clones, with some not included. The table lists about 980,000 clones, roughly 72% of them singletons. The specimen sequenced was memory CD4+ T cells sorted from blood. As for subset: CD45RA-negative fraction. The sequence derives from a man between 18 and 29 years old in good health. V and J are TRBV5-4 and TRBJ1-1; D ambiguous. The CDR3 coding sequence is TGTGCCAGCAGCTTGGGGCAGGAGTACATGAACACTGAAGCTTTCTTT. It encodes CASSLGQEYMNTEAFF.